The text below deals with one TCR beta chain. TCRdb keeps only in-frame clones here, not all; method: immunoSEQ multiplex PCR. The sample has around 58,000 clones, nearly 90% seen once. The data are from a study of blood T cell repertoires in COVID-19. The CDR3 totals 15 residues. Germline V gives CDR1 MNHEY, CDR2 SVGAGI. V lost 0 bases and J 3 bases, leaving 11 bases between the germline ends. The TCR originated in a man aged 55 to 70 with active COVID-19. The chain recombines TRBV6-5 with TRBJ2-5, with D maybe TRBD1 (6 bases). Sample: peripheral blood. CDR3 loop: CASSYSPQGKETQYF. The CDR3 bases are TGTGCCAGCAGTTACTCCCCCCAGGGGAAAGAGACCCAGTACTTC.